This is a list of T cell receptor beta chains from one sample in a study of early T cells in non-severe SARS-CoV-2 infection. Each CDR3 protein is one row after TCRdb ran MiXCR on the 5' RACE reads. This sample has 55,000 to 85,000 distinct CDR3 sequences, with 12% to 15% found just once. The source material was whole blood. The receptors derive from an adult who was a healthcare worker with PCR-confirmed SARS-CoV-2 infection or an uninfected control (not recorded which). CDR3s include the opening cysteine and the closing phenylalanine or tryptophan. A D gene is named only where the DNA matches it firmly. Only part of the rows carry a size: once, few, many, or a class if the clone is expanded.

CDR3 DNA: TGCAGCGTTGACTCACTCCTCCGGGACAGGGGGGGAGATACGCAGTATTTT; CDR3 protein: CSVDSLLRDRGGDTQYF; V gene: TRBV29-1; clone size: many; CDR3 length: 17; D gene: TRBD1; J gene: TRBJ2-3
CDR3 DNA: TGTGCCAGCAGCTTAAACAGGGGACCCTACAATGAGCAGTTCTTC; CDR3 protein: CASSLNRGPYNEQFF; V gene: TRBV5-6; clone size: NA; CDR3 length: 15; D gene: TRBD1; J gene: TRBJ2-1
CDR3 DNA: TGTGCCAGCAGCTCAAACCGTAATGAAAAACTGTTTTTT; CDR3 protein: CASSSNRNEKLFF; V gene: TRBV5-8; clone size: NA; CDR3 length: 13; D gene: NA; J gene: TRBJ1-4
CDR3 DNA: TGCAGTGCTAGTACAGGGGTCTACGAGCAGTACTTC; CDR3 protein: CSASTGVYEQYF; V gene: TRBV20-1; clone size: few; CDR3 length: 12; D gene: TRBD1; J gene: TRBJ2-7
CDR3 DNA: TGTGCCAGCAGCTCTCGAAAGACAGGCCTATTCGAGCAGTACTTC; CDR3 protein: CASSSRKTGLFEQYF; V gene: TRBV13; clone size: NA; CDR3 length: 15; D gene: NA; J gene: TRBJ2-7
CDR3 DNA: TGTGCCAGCAGTCTCGACAGGGAGGCCTACAATGAGCAGTTCTTC; CDR3 protein: CASSLDREAYNEQFF; V gene: TRBV27; clone size: NA; CDR3 length: 15; D gene: NA; J gene: TRBJ2-1
CDR3 DNA: TGTGCCAGTAGTATGGAGCGTTGGAGCTTTAGCGGGGAGCTGTTTTTT; CDR3 protein: CASSMERWSFSGELFF; V gene: TRBV19; clone size: NA; CDR3 length: 16; D gene: NA; J gene: TRBJ2-2
CDR3 DNA: TGTGCCAGCAGCCAAGTCGGGACAGCTCGAGGCTATGGCTACACCTTC; CDR3 protein: CASSQVGTARGYGYTF; V gene: TRBV3-1; clone size: few; CDR3 length: 16; D gene: TRBD1; J gene: TRBJ1-2
CDR3 DNA: TGCGCCAGCAGTTTACAGGGAATTGGCTACACCTTC; CDR3 protein: CASSLQGIGYTF; V gene: TRBV28; clone size: few; CDR3 length: 12; D gene: NA; J gene: TRBJ1-2
CDR3 DNA: TGTGCCAGCTCACCACAAGTGGCATGGGACAGGGATCTGAGTGGGGCCAACGTCCTGACTTTC; CDR3 protein: CASSPQVAWDRDLSGANVLTF; V gene: TRBV18; clone size: NA; CDR3 length: 21; D gene: TRBD1; J gene: TRBJ2-6
CDR3 DNA: TGCGCCAGCAGCTTGGACGGGCACCACGAGCAGTACTTC; CDR3 protein: CASSLDGHHEQYF; V gene: TRBV5-1; clone size: few; CDR3 length: 13; D gene: NA; J gene: TRBJ2-7
CDR3 DNA: TGTGCCAGTAGTCCAGGATACGAGCAGTACTTC; CDR3 protein: CASSPGYEQYF; V gene: TRBV19; clone size: NA; CDR3 length: 11; D gene: NA; J gene: TRBJ2-7
CDR3 DNA: TGCAGTGCTAGAGCCCTCAGTTCCGCCAGGGTTTATGGCTACACCTTC; CDR3 protein: CSARALSSARVYGYTF; V gene: TRBV20-1; clone size: NA; CDR3 length: 16; D gene: NA; J gene: TRBJ1-2
CDR3 DNA: TGTGCCAGCAGCAGGAGGGGTGCGGGCTACAATGAGCAGTTCTTC; CDR3 protein: CASSRRGAGYNEQFF; V gene: TRBV7-9; clone size: few; CDR3 length: 15; D gene: NA; J gene: TRBJ2-1
CDR3 DNA: TGTGCCACCGCCGGACTGAAGAATGAGCAGTTCTTC; CDR3 protein: CATAGLKNEQFF; V gene: TRBV24-1; clone size: few; CDR3 length: 12; D gene: NA; J gene: TRBJ2-1
CDR3 DNA: TGTGCCAGCAGTCGAGAGTACGAGCAGTACTTC; CDR3 protein: CASSREYEQYF; V gene: TRBV6-2/TRBV6-3; clone size: many; CDR3 length: 11; D gene: NA; J gene: TRBJ2-7
CDR3 DNA: TGTGCCAGCAGTTCCCGGGACAATGGCTACACCTTC; CDR3 protein: CASSSRDNGYTF; V gene: TRBV12-3/TRBV12-4; clone size: NA; CDR3 length: 12; D gene: NA; J gene: TRBJ1-2
CDR3 DNA: TGTGCCACCACACCCAGGGAGAACACTGAAGCTTTCTTT; CDR3 protein: CATTPRENTEAFF; V gene: TRBV10-3; clone size: few; CDR3 length: 13; D gene: NA; J gene: TRBJ1-1
CDR3 DNA: TGTGCCAGCAGAACAGGCAGGGGACAGACCCAGTACTTC; CDR3 protein: CASRTGRGQTQYF; V gene: TRBV28; clone size: few; CDR3 length: 13; D gene: NA; J gene: TRBJ2-5
CDR3 DNA: TGTGCCAGCAGCCCCGGACTAGCGGGGGGCCCCTACTACGAGCAGTACTTC; CDR3 protein: CASSPGLAGGPYYEQYF; V gene: TRBV7-8; clone size: NA; CDR3 length: 17; D gene: TRBD2; J gene: TRBJ2-7
CDR3 DNA: TGTGCCAGCAGTCCCGGCTGGGCGTTGAACACTGAAGCTTTCTTT; CDR3 protein: CASSPGWALNTEAFF; V gene: TRBV28; clone size: NA; CDR3 length: 15; D gene: NA; J gene: TRBJ1-1
CDR3 DNA: TGTGCCAGCAGCTTCGCGGGGAGCACAGATACGCAGTATTTT; CDR3 protein: CASSFAGSTDTQYF; V gene: TRBV7-9; clone size: many; CDR3 length: 14; D gene: NA; J gene: TRBJ2-3
CDR3 DNA: TGCAGTGCTAGAGACACTCCACCCCGGGAGGAGACCCAGTACTTC; CDR3 protein: CSARDTPPREETQYF; V gene: TRBV20-1; clone size: many; CDR3 length: 15; D gene: NA; J gene: TRBJ2-5
CDR3 DNA: TGTGCCAGCAGCCTAGCGGGGAAGCAGTACTTC; CDR3 protein: CASSLAGKQYF; V gene: TRBV6-5; clone size: once; CDR3 length: 11; D gene: TRBD2; J gene: TRBJ2-7
CDR3 DNA: TGCAGCGTTGGCGGGAGGACTGAAGCTTTCTTT; CDR3 protein: CSVGGRTEAFF; V gene: TRBV29-1; clone size: few; CDR3 length: 11; D gene: NA; J gene: TRBJ1-1
CDR3 DNA: TGTGCCAGCACCAGCTCCTACAATGAGCAGTTCTTC; CDR3 protein: CASTSSYNEQFF; V gene: TRBV6-1; clone size: NA; CDR3 length: 12; D gene: NA; J gene: TRBJ2-1
CDR3 DNA: TGTGCCAGCAGTGACGGCAGAGGAAATACGCAGTATTTT; CDR3 protein: CASSDGRGNTQYF; V gene: TRBV6-4; clone size: NA; CDR3 length: 13; D gene: NA; J gene: TRBJ2-3
CDR3 DNA: TGTGCCAGCAGCTTAAACTTAGGACCCACCGGGGAGCTGTTTTTT; CDR3 protein: CASSLNLGPTGELFF; V gene: TRBV11-2; clone size: few; CDR3 length: 15; D gene: NA; J gene: TRBJ2-2
CDR3 DNA: TGTGCCAGCCTACCGCCGGCAGGGATGTGGAATGAGCAGTTCTTC; CDR3 protein: CASLPPAGMWNEQFF; V gene: TRBV7-2; clone size: few; CDR3 length: 15; D gene: NA; J gene: TRBJ2-1
CDR3 DNA: TGTGCCAGCAGCCCCCCTTTCGAGAAGAGCTCCTACAATGAGCAGTTCTTC; CDR3 protein: CASSPPFEKSSYNEQFF; V gene: TRBV12-3/TRBV12-4; clone size: few; CDR3 length: 17; D gene: NA; J gene: TRBJ2-1
CDR3 DNA: TGTGCCAGCAGCTCGGGGCGATACGAGCAGTACTTC; CDR3 protein: CASSSGRYEQYF; V gene: TRBV11-1; clone size: many; CDR3 length: 12; D gene: NA; J gene: TRBJ2-7